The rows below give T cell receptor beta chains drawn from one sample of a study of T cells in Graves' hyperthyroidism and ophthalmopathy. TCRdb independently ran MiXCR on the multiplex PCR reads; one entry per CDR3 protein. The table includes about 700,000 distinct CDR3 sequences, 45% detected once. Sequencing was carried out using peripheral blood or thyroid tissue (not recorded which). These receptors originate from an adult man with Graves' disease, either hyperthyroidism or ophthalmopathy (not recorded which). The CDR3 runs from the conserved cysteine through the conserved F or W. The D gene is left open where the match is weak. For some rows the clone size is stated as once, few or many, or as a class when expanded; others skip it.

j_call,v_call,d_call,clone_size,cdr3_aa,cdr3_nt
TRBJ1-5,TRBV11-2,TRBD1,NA,CSVVDRGSNQPQHF,TGCAGCGTTGTCGACAGGGGGAGCAATCAGCCCCAGCATTTT
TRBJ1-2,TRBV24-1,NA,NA,CATSYSPDYGYTF,TGTGCCACCAGTTATTCACCCGACTATGGCTACACCTTC
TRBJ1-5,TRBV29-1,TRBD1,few,CSVGTGNNQPQHF,TGCAGCGTTGGGACAGGGAACAATCAGCCCCAGCATTTT
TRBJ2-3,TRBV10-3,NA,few,CAISDDAPDTQYF,TGTGCCATCAGTGACGATGCTCCGGATACGCAGTATTTT
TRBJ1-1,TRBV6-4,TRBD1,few,CASSDRDRGDEAFF,TGTGCCAGCAGTGACCGGGACAGGGGGGATGAAGCTTTCTTT
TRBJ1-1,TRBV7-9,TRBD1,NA,CASSDFQGAGTEAFF,TGTGCCAGCAGTGATTTTCAGGGGGCCGGGACTGAAGCTTTCTTT
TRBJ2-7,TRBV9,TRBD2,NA,CASSHLGAGDGSYEQYF,TGTGCCAGCAGCCACCTAGGGGCGGGAGACGGGTCCTACGAGCAGTACTTC
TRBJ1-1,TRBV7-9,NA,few,CASSPAGGPLNTEAFF,TGTGCCAGCAGCCCCGCTGGGGGCCCCTTGAACACTGAAGCTTTCTTT
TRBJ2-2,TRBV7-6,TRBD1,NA,CASSQELGTADTGELFF,TGTGCCAGCAGCCAAGAATTGGGGACAGCTGATACCGGGGAGCTGTTTTTT
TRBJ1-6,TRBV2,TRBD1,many,CASSPGTGDPNSPLHF,TGTGCCAGCAGCCCCGGGACAGGGGACCCGAATTCACCCCTCCACTTT
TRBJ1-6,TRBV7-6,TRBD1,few,CASSLRGGAGNSPLHF,TGTGCCAGCAGCTTAAGAGGGGGCGCGGGAAATTCACCCCTCCACTTT
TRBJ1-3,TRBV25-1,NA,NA,CASSPPAWRPGNTIYF,TGTGCCAGCTCACCACCGGCGTGGAGGCCTGGAAACACCATATATTTT
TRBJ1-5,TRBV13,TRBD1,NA,CASSLRANRGLGNQPQHF,TGTGCCAGCAGCTTAAGGGCTAACAGGGGGCTGGGCAATCAGCCCCAGCATTTT
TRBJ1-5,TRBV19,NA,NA,CASSRTVSNQPQHF,TGTGCCAGTAGTCGGACAGTAAGCAATCAGCCCCAGCATTTT
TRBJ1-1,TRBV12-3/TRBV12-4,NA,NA,CASRPTGRDNTEAFF,TGTGCCAGCAGGCCGACAGGTCGGGATAACACTGAAGCTTTCTTT
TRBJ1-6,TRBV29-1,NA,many,CSVEEDGAGSPLHF,TGCAGCGTTGAAGAAGACGGGGCGGGTTCACCCCTCCACTTT
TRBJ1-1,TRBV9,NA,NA,CASSARGWDTEAFF,TGTGCCAGCAGTGCCAGGGGCTGGGACACTGAAGCTTTCTTT
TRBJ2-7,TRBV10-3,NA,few,CAISESGLSYEQYF,TGTGCCATCAGTGAGTCAGGACTCTCCTACGAGCAGTACTTC
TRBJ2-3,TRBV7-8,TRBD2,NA,CAIRLARGTQYF,TGTGCCATCCGACTAGCGAGGGGTACGCAGTATTTT
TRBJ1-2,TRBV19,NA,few,CASSIARGNRDGYTF,TGTGCCAGTAGTATAGCAAGGGGGAATCGAGATGGCTACACCTTC
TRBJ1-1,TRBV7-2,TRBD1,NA,CASSLSTGITEAFF,TGTGCCAGCAGCTTATCGACAGGGATAACTGAAGCTTTCTTT
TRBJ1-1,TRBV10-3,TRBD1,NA,CASSYQGGAFF,TGTGCCAGCAGTTACCAGGGGGGTGCTTTCTTT